A selection of T cell receptor beta chains follows, all from one sample in a study of blood T cells in healthy people across ages. TCRdb itself ran the 5' RACE reads through MiXCR, one entry per CDR3 protein. This table has fewer than 2,000,000 distinct CDR3 sequences, about 39% appearing once. Specimen: blood. The receptors were gathered from a human donor in good health. Both conserved end residues are part of each CDR3. A D gene is named only where the DNA matches it firmly. Only some rows state a clone size, as once, few, many or a class for expanded clones.

V gene	D gene	clone size	J gene	CDR3 length	CDR3 protein	CDR3 DNA
TRBV20-1	-	-	TRBJ1-2	10	CSAAGYGYTF	TGCAGTGCCGCGGGGTATGGCTACACCTTC
TRBV7-2	-	many	TRBJ2-5	18	CASSLSWIGSSGQETQYF	TGTGCCAGCAGCTTAAGTTGGATTGGAAGCAGTGGTCAAGAGACCCAGTACTTC
TRBV6-5	-	-	TRBJ2-7	14	CASSERVREAPQYF	TGTGCCAGCAGCGAGAGGGTCAGGGAGGCCCCCCAGTACTTC
TRBV7-2	-	-	TRBJ2-7	16	CASSPPSAGIDHEQYF	TGTGCCAGCAGCCCCCCCTCGGCCGGGATTGACCACGAGCAGTACTTC
TRBV5-6	TRBD1	-	TRBJ1-5	14	CASSFRDSYQLQHF	TGTGCCAGCAGCTTCCGGGACAGCTATCAGCTCCAGCATTTT
TRBV5-1	-	-	TRBJ2-3	15	CASSPAYTSTDTQYF	TGCGCCAGCAGTCCAGCGTACACTAGCACAGATACGCAGTATTTT
TRBV29-1	-	-	TRBJ1-1	12	CSSTGSGTEAFF	TGCAGCTCCACAGGGTCTGGCACTGAAGCTTTCTTT
TRBV29-1	TRBD1	few	TRBJ2-3	13	CSALGQDTDTQYF	TGCAGCGCCCTAGGACAGGACACAGATACGCAGTATTTT
TRBV6-1	-	few	TRBJ1-2	12	CASRSSNYGYTF	TGTGCCAGCAGAAGTTCGAACTATGGCTACACCTTC
TRBV7-9	TRBD2	-	TRBJ2-5	17	CASSLALSGAYQETQYF	TGTGCCAGCAGCTTAGCGCTGAGCGGGGCTTACCAAGAGACCCAGTACTTC
TRBV7-2	-	-	TRBJ2-7	11	CASSLYCEQYF	TGTGCCAGCAGCCTCTACTGCGAGCAGTACTTC
TRBV5-1	-	-	TRBJ1-5	15	CASSLDSASNQPQHF	TGCGCCAGCAGCTTGGACTCGGCTAGCAATCAGCCCCAGCATTTT
TRBV30	-	many	TRBJ2-6	17	CAWRARTGIGGANVLTF	TGTGCCTGGAGAGCACGCACAGGGATCGGTGGGGCCAACGTCCTGACTTTC
TRBV3-1	-	once	TRBJ1-2	17	CASSHPQRRGWNYGYTF	TGTGCCAGCAGCCACCCCCAGAGGAGGGGATGGAACTATGGCTACACCTTC
TRBV29-1	-	-	TRBJ2-7	12	CSVDEGFDEQYF	TGCAGCGTTGATGAGGGCTTTGACGAGCAGTACTTC
TRBV11-3	-	-	TRBJ2-7	14	CASRSLSGTYEQYF	TGTGCCAGCAGGTCCCTTAGCGGAACCTACGAGCAGTACTTC
TRBV29-1	-	few	TRBJ2-5	12	CSVHKSEETQYF	TGCAGCGTTCACAAGAGCGAAGAGACCCAGTACTTC
TRBV7-9	TRBD1	few	TRBJ1-2	14	CASSFGRGRNGYTF	TGTGCCAGCAGCTTTGGCAGGGGGAGAAATGGCTACACCTTC
TRBV5-1	-	-	TRBJ2-3	15	CASSLDGPTTDTQYF	TGCGCCAGCAGCTTGGACGGCCCGACCACAGATACGCAGTATTTT
TRBV28	-	few	TRBJ2-7	15	CASSLRHLSSYEQYF	TGTGCCAGCAGTTTGAGGCACCTAAGCTCCTACGAGCAGTACTTC
TRBV5-1	TRBD2	-	TRBJ2-5	18	CASSSTFRGGPLQETQYF	TGCGCCAGCAGCTCAACCTTCCGGGGGGGGCCCCTACAAGAGACCCAGTACTTC
TRBV7-9	TRBD2	-	TRBJ2-2	19	CASSFLGLAGRTNTGELFF	TGTGCCAGCAGCTTCCTGGGACTAGCGGGGAGAACGAACACCGGGGAGCTGTTTTTT
TRBV6-5	-	-	TRBJ2-7	16	CASSYIFSSAKYEQYF	TGTGCCAGCAGTTACATATTCAGTTCGGCAAAGTACGAGCAGTACTTC
TRBV7-2	-	-	TRBJ2-3	16	CANSLEPGSSTDTQYF	TGTGCCAACAGCTTAGAGCCGGGATCTAGCACAGATACGCAGTATTTT
TRBV4-3	-	-	TRBJ2-1	13	CASSQFPGGEQFF	TGCGCCAGCAGCCAATTCCCAGGCGGTGAGCAGTTCTTC
TRBV6-5	-	-	TRBJ2-5	15	CASSVEGSLQETQYF	TGTGCCAGCAGTGTGGAAGGGTCCCTCCAAGAGACCCAGTACTTC
TRBV7-2	TRBD1	-	TRBJ2-1	15	CASSPQGTGFDEQFF	TGTGCCAGCAGCCCCCAAGGGACAGGGTTCGATGAGCAGTTCTTC
TRBV6-2/TRBV6-3	TRBD2	-	TRBJ2-7	15	CASSKPGLAGYEQYF	TGTGCCAGCAGCAAACCGGGACTAGCGGGGTACGAGCAGTACTTC
TRBV4-3	-	-	TRBJ1-6	14	CASSQEGTGPPLHF	TGCGCCAGCAGCCAAGAGGGAACAGGACCACCCCTCCACTTT